The T cell receptor beta chain under discussion was sequenced for a study of blood T cell repertoires in COVID-19. Study at large: The origin of the acute and convalescent COVID-19 samples was the United States, Italy and Spain. In each case, the material was cDNA or gDNA derived from T cells, B-cell-depleted T cells, or PBMCs.

In germline, CDR1 is MNHEY, CDR2 SMNVEV (reference sequence). This CDR3 region has 15 residues. V was pared by 5 bases and J by 0 bases, with 11 bases between. In the original analysis: Amplifying reference gene primers gave estimates of nucleated cell counts. Using immunoSEQ multiplex PCR, the repertoire was profiled, and TCRdb retains in-frame clones only, with some absent. V and J calls and clone size are copied from that table; D and trimming were computed from the DNA. This sample has a few hundred thousand clones, with 85% to 90% found just once. Enrolled during active infection, Seattle patients were then followed longitudinally.

The chain joins TRBV27 to TRBJ1-3; maybe TRBD1 (5 bases). This receptor was obtained from a man between 18 and 35 years old with COVID-19, enrolled during active disease. Sequenced: peripheral blood. The CDR3 bases are TGTGCCAGCAGTCCCGGGGGGACCTCTGGAAACACCATATATTTT. Residues: CASSPGGTSGNTIYF.